Following are 22 T cell receptor beta chains from one sample sequenced in a study of blood T cell repertoires in COVID-19 (dated by TCRdb to about 2020). The library was obtained by the immunoSEQ multiplex PCR assay. Drawn from immuneACCESS, this table holds only the in-frame rearrangements with V and J called that TCRdb kept. Clones are partly lost; checked studies trace under half to an unresolved V gene and leave the rest unexplained. This sample comprises 15,000 to 20,000 clones, roughly 89% of them detected only once. Approximately 13% of the sample is in the top ten clones. The specimen sequenced was peripheral blood. These TCRs come from a man aged 55 to 70 with active COVID-19.

The genes are TRBV19 and TRBJ1-5; 10 bases match TRBD1. This CDR3 has 13 amino acids. J gave up 7 bases and V 6 bases, and 3 bases lay outside the gene matches. CDR1 is LNHDA, CDR2 SQIVND, per germline (reference sequence). This chain's CDR3 is CASRDRGIQPQHF. The CDR3 DNA is TGTGCCAGTAGGGACAGGGGGATACAGCCCCAGCATTTT.

This chain joins TRBV19 and TRBJ2-6; 7 bases are a match to TRBD1. This CDR3 is built from 16 residues. The germline gives CDR1 LNHDA, CDR2 SQIVND (reference sequence). V lost 6 bases to trimming and J lost 1 base; unmatched junction nucleotides: 6. DNA for the CDR3: TGTGCCAGTAGCCTATTCAGGGGGTCTGGGGCCAACGTCCTGACTTTC. Amino acid sequence: CASSLFRGSGANVLTF.

This clone was observed a single time. The CDR3 loop reads CASSSFTGDNIILRQWEQFF. CDR3 DNA: TGTGCCAGCAGTTCATTCACCGGGGACAATATCATTCTCCGACAATGGGAGCAGTTCTTC. The genes are TRBV11-3 and TRBJ2-1, with TRBD1 as a possible D gene (6 bases). Trimming shortened V by 6 bases and J by 10 bases, and 37 bases separated the two germline ends. This CDR3 comprises 20 residues. Germline lookup yields CDR1 SGHNT and CDR2 YENEEA.

The chain's CDR3 is CASSRSGSNSPLHF. The CDR3 nucleotides read TGTGCCAGCAGTCGGTCGGGGAGCAATTCACCCCTCCACTTT. The rearrangement joins TRBV6-5 to TRBJ1-6; no reliable D call. V lost 5 bases and J lost 7, with 12 bases in between. Per the germline V gene, CDR1 is MNHEY and CDR2 is SVGAGI. This CDR3 has 14 residues.

A single count supports this clone. This sequence joins TRBV7-2 and TRBJ2-3; 8 nucleotides agree with TRBD2. The germline CDR1 and CDR2 sequences are SGHTA and FQGNSA. V was clipped by 4 bases and J by 2 bases; unmatched bases: 8. CDR3 length equals 16 residues. The CDR3 region is CASSSYWTSSTDTQYF. In nucleotides, the CDR3 is TGTGCCAGCAGCTCTTACTGGACTAGCTCCACAGATACGCAGTATTTT.

V usage is TRBV11-3 and J usage is TRBJ2-2; 12 bases map to TRBD2. The CDR3 loop spans 19 amino acids. V was clipped by 1 base and J by 1 base; unmatched bases: 7. In germline, CDR1 is SGHNT, CDR2 YENEEA. This CDR3 is CASSLGAGLAGMNTGELFF. CDR3 in DNA: TGTGCCAGCAGCTTAGGGGCTGGACTAGCGGGGATGAACACCGGGGAGCTGTTTTTT. The whole variable domain, remainder taken from reference TRBV11-3 and TRBJ2-2, is EAGVVQSPRYKIIEKKQPVAFWCNPISGHNTLYWYLQNLGQGPELLIRYENEEAVDDSQLPKDRFSAERLKGVDSTLKIQPAELGDSAVYLCASSLGAGLAGMNTGELFFGEGSRLTVL.

CDR3 in DNA: TGTGCCAGCAGCTTATCCCCGGGGGCCTACGAGCAGTACTTC. This encodes CASSLSPGAYEQYF. The J gene is TRBJ2-7, the V gene TRBV7-3; perhaps TRBD2 as D (6 bases). Germline lookup yields CDR1 SGHTA and CDR2 FQGTGA. The CDR3 runs to 14 residues. Trimming cost V 2 bases and J 2 bases, with 10 bases left between them.

This chain connects TRBV5-1 to TRBJ1-1; D might be TRBD1 (5 bases). The germline V and J ends were trimmed by 3 bases and 3 bases, with 9 bases remaining between them. The CDR3 is 13 amino acids. Germline assignment: CDR1 SGHRS and CDR2 YFSETQ. Written as DNA, the CDR3 is TGCGCCAGCAGCTGGGGCAAGGACACTGAAGCTTTCTTT. It codes for CASSWGKDTEAFF. The variable domain in full, with the rest retrieved from reference TRBV5-1 and TRBJ1-1, is KAGVTQTPRYLIKTRGQQVTLSCSPISGHRSVSWYQQTPGQGLQFLFEYFSETQRNKGNFPGRFSGRQFSNSRSEMNVSTLELGDSALYLCASSWGKDTEAFFGQGTRLTVV.

CDR3 residues: CASSPTGRGGNEQYF. CDR3 nucleotide sequence: TGTGCCAGCAGCCCAACGGGAAGGGGGGGGAACGAGCAGTACTTC. The chain employs TRBV7-6 and TRBJ2-7, with D possibly TRBD2 on 7 matching bases. This CDR3 spans 15 amino acids. Germline CDR1 reads SGHVS; CDR2 reads FNYEAQ. V lost 5 bases, J lost 5 bases, and 19 bases lay in between.

The rearrangement uses TRBV6-5 and TRBJ2-2; 7 bases map to TRBD1. Per germline, CDR1 MNHEY and CDR2 SVGAGI. CDR3 length: 15 amino acids. Germline trimming cut 4 bases from V and 5 bases from J; bases unmatched to any gene: 7. CDR3 amino acids: CASSFRQGRTGELFF. The CDR3 nucleotides read TGTGCCAGCAGTTTCCGACAGGGAAGGACCGGGGAGCTGTTTTTT.

The rearrangement uses TRBV5-6 and TRBJ1-4; D not resolved. Germline V lookup: CDR1 SGHDT, CDR2 YYEEEE. This CDR3 is built from 16 residues. V was shortened by 0 bases and J by 8 bases, with 17 bases between the two germline ends. Here the CDR3 DNA reads TGTGCCAGCAGCTTGGGCGGATTACGTTCGGGGGAAAAACTGTTTTTT. Encoded protein: CASSLGGLRSGEKLFF.

V usage is TRBV4-1 and J usage is TRBJ2-7, with a possible D match to TRBD1 (6 bases). The CDR3 has 14 residues. The V gene lost 2 bases and the J gene lost 6 bases, with 14 bases spanning the gap. CDR1 and CDR2 (germline): MGHRA, YSYEKL. The CDR3 bases are TGCGCCAGCAGCCAATGGGAAGGCAGGGGCGAGCAGTACTTC. Protein sequence: CASSQWEGRGEQYF.

The V call is TRBV19, the J call TRBJ1-1; D perhaps matches TRBD1 (5 bases). CDR1 LNHDA and CDR2 SQIVND come from the germline V gene (reference sequence). The CDR3 consists of 15 residues. The ends were cut back, 7 bases at V and 0 bases at J, with 15 bases in the middle. CDR3 sequence: CASKEGRYMNTEAFF. The CDR3 coding sequence is TGTGCCAGTAAGGAGGGGAGGTACATGAACACTGAAGCTTTCTTT.

The V call is TRBV9, the J call TRBJ1-4, with 9 bases identical to TRBD1. The CDR3 sequence is 14 residues long. The V gene's germline CDR1 is SGDLS and CDR2 YYNGEE. Unmatched junction bases numbered 6, after V lost 4 bases and J lost 8 bases. CDR3 in DNA: TGTGCCAGCAGCTTAACAGGGGGCGGGGAAAAACTGTTTTTT. It encodes CASSLTGGGEKLFF.

This chain links TRBV11-3 with TRBJ2-5; D is possibly TRBD1 (5 bases). The CDR3 totals 14 residues. Between the trimmed V and J ends, which lost 3 bases and 4 bases, there was a span of 12 bases. Germline V gives CDR1 SGHNT, CDR2 YENEEA. In nucleotides, the CDR3 is TGTGCCAGCAGCTTGGGCAGGGTCTCAGAGACCCAGTACTTC. Translated, it gives CASSLGRVSETQYF. Full variable domain (rest looked up from reference TRBV11-3 and TRBJ2-5): EAGVVQSPRYKIIEKKQPVAFWCNPISGHNTLYWYLQNLGQGPELLIRYENEEAVDDSQLPKDRFSAERLKGVDSTLKIQPAELGDSAVYLCASSLGRVSETQYFGPGTRLLVL.

The sample holds one count of this clone. The V gene is TRBV5-5, the J gene TRBJ2-6, with D uncertain. V lost 5 bases and J 0 bases, leaving 12 bases between the germline ends. Germline CDR1 and CDR2: SGHKS and YYEKEE (reference sequence). The CDR3 spans 16 residues. CDR3 sequence (DNA): TGTGCCAGCAGTCCCCCCCTGAGCTCTGGGGCCAACGTCCTGACTTTC. It specifies CASSPPLSSGANVLTF.

The V call is TRBV4-1, the J call TRBJ2-3, with D hard to call. The ends were cut back, 0 bases at V and 0 bases at J, with 7 bases in the middle. This CDR3 spans 15 amino acids. Germline CDR1 and CDR2: MGHRA and YSYEKL. CDR3 sequence (DNA): TGCGCCAGCAGCCAAGAGGCTCAAAGCACAGATACGCAGTATTTT. It codes for CASSQEAQSTDTQYF.

The V gene is TRBV7-9, the J gene TRBJ1-5, with a possible D match to TRBD1 (6 bases). The ends were cut back, 1 base at V and 7 bases at J, with 20 bases in the middle. Per germline, CDR1 SEHNR and CDR2 FQNEAQ (reference sequence). This CDR3 region has 17 residues. The CDR3 DNA is TGTGCCAGCAGCTTAGACGCAGGGGACCCCTTCAGGCAGCCCCAGCATTTT. Amino acids: CASSLDAGDPFRQPQHF.

The rearrangement links TRBV18 to TRBJ1-5; D is unclear. This CDR3 spans 14 amino acids. Trimming pared 5 bases from V and 3 bases from J, leaving 11 bases between. Germline lookup yields CDR1 KGHSH and CDR2 LQKENI. CDR3 loop: CASSGIGNNQPQHF. The CDR3 DNA reads TGTGCCAGCTCAGGTATCGGGAACAATCAGCCCCAGCATTTT.

V and J are TRBV7-2 and TRBJ1-5; D is unresolved. Germline CDR1 and CDR2: SGHTA and FQGNSA. The CDR3 loop spans 13 amino acids. V dropped 3 bases and J dropped 3 bases, with 6 bases sitting between them. This chain's CDR3 is CASSFQLNQPQHF. DNA of the CDR3: TGTGCCAGCAGCTTTCAACTCAATCAGCCCCAGCATTTT.

The chain links TRBV4-1 to TRBJ1-1; no clear D. The V end was cut by 0 bases, the J end by 1 base, with 6 bases between. Germline CDR1 is MGHRA and CDR2 is YSYEKL. The CDR3 length is 14 residues. CDR3 nucleotide sequence: TGCGCCAGCAGCCAAGAACAAAGGAACACTGAAGCTTTCTTT. Amino acid sequence: CASSQEQRNTEAFF.

The chain recombines TRBV7-2 with TRBJ2-1, with D possibly TRBD2 on 5 matching bases. The CDR3 is 12 residues long. Germline lookup yields CDR1 SGHTA and CDR2 FQGNSA. V was cut by 2 bases and J by 9 bases, with 8 bases left in between. The chain's CDR3 is CASSLTRIEQFF. The DNA for the CDR3 is TGTGCCAGCAGCTTAACTAGAATTGAGCAGTTCTTC.